These 27 T cell receptor beta chains were sequenced from one sample in a study of cytomegalovirus exposure and HLA in healthy donors. Primers included in the PCR were 60 Vbeta and 13 Jbeta primers. Data came from immunoSEQ multiplex PCR; TCRdb stores just in-frame clones and leaves some out. The sample data list 65,000 to 95,000 clones. The sequencing sample was made of PBMCs. Receptor source: a female donor in good health and CMV-seropositive.

The chain has TRBV28 and TRBJ1-5; no firm D call. CDR1 and CDR2 from the germline V gene are MDHEN and SYDVKM. V was cut by 1 base and J by 6 bases, with 13 bases left in between. The CDR3 consists of 15 residues. The CDR3 is CASSLSGGKGQPQHF. DNA of the CDR3: TGTGCCAGCAGTTTATCGGGCGGGAAGGGTCAGCCCCAGCATTTT. Combining the CDR3 with reference TRBV28 and TRBJ1-5 gives the whole variable domain DVKVTQSSRYLVKRTGEKVFLECVQDMDHENMFWYRQDPGLGLRLIYFSYDVKMKEKGDIPEGYSVSREKKERFSLILESASTNQTSMYLCASSLSGGKGQPQHFGDGTRLSIL.

The chain combines TRBV27 with TRBJ1-2; D is possibly TRBD1 (5 bases). Germline assignment: CDR1 MNHEY and CDR2 SMNVEV (reference sequence). This CDR3 region has 14 residues. Trimming took 5 bases from V and 1 from J, leaving 11 bases between them. The CDR3 here is CASSPRRGNYGYTF. DNA of the CDR3: TGTGCCAGCAGTCCTCGGAGGGGTAACTATGGCTACACCTTC.

The genes are TRBV13 and TRBJ2-2, with D possibly being TRBD2 (5 bases). The CDR3 has 13 residues. CDR1 PRHDT and CDR2 FYEKMQ come from the germline V gene (reference sequence). Trimming stripped 6 bases from V and 6 bases from J, with 11 bases between. The CDR3: CASRSRGPGELFF. The CDR3 DNA follows: TGTGCCAGCAGATCTCGGGGTCCCGGGGAGCTGTTTTTT.

The V gene is TRBV6-5, the J gene TRBJ1-1; D remains ambiguous. Germline V CDR1 and CDR2: MNHEY, SVGAGI. CDR3 size: 15 residues. The germline V and J ends were trimmed by 5 bases and 4 bases, with 17 bases remaining between them. The CDR3 coding sequence is TGTGCCAGCAGTCCTAGTCCCTTCGGCGGCACTGAAGCTTTCTTT. This sequence encodes CASSPSPFGGTEAFF.

V is TRBV13 and J is TRBJ2-5; 10 positions agree with TRBD2. Germline V lookup: CDR1 PRHDT, CDR2 FYEKMQ (reference sequence). The CDR3 has 15 residues. V lost 5 bases, J lost 3 bases, and 6 bases stayed unmatched. The CDR3 loop is CASSPLGTSEETQYF. CDR3 nucleotide sequence: TGTGCCAGCAGCCCACTCGGGACTAGCGAAGAGACCCAGTACTTC. Combining the CDR3 with reference TRBV13 and TRBJ2-5 gives the whole variable domain AAGVIQSPRHLIKEKRETATLKCYPIPRHDTVYWYQQGPGQDPQFLISFYEKMQSDKGSIPDRFSAQQFSDYHSELNMSSLELGDSALYFCASSPLGTSEETQYFGPGTRLLVL.

The chain employs TRBV28 and TRBJ1-5; 7 nucleotides agree with TRBD1. CDR3 length: 14 amino acids. V lost 7 bases and J lost 3; bases outside the gene matches: 6. Per the germline V gene, CDR1 is MDHEN and CDR2 is SYDVKM. For the CDR3, the DNA is TGTGCCAGCAAAAGACAGGGCATCAATCAGCCCCAGCATTTT. It yields the protein CASKRQGINQPQHF. The full variable domain, completed using reference TRBV28 and TRBJ1-5, is DVKVTQSSRYLVKRTGEKVFLECVQDMDHENMFWYRQDPGLGLRLIYFSYDVKMKEKGDIPEGYSVSREKKERFSLILESASTNQTSMYLCASKRQGINQPQHFGDGTRLSIL.

The chain has TRBV13 and TRBJ2-7, with 9 bases lining up with TRBD1. The CDR3 totals 16 residues. The V and J ends lost 1 base and 6 bases, in that order; junction bases with no gene match: 10. Germline V gives CDR1 PRHDT, CDR2 FYEKMQ (reference sequence). The CDR3 sequence: CASSLVMETGGSEQYF. The CDR3 nucleotides read TGTGCCAGCAGCTTAGTTATGGAGACAGGGGGATCCGAGCAGTACTTC.

The rearrangement links TRBV2 to TRBJ1-1; perhaps TRBD1 as D (5 bases). Germline CDR1 and CDR2: SNHLY and FYNNEI. Trimming left V 7 bases short and J 5 bases short, with 8 bases between. This CDR3 has 11 residues. In DNA form, the CDR3 reads TGTGCCAGCATGGAGGGGACTGAAGCTTTCTTT. This codes for CASMEGTEAFF.

The chain uses TRBV6-1 and TRBJ1-6, with D unresolved. The CDR3 sequence is 14 residues long. V was shortened by 2 bases and J by 9 bases, with 11 bases between the two germline ends. Germline V gene lookup returns CDR1 MNHNS and CDR2 SASEGT. CDR3 residues: CASSENPGASPLHF. The DNA of the CDR3 is TGTGCCAGCAGTGAAAACCCAGGCGCTTCACCCCTCCACTTT.

This rearrangement joins TRBV5-1 to TRBJ2-5, with TRBD2 identical over 7 bases. J lost 5 bases, V lost 0 bases, and 7 bases had no gene match. Germline CDR1 SGHRS, CDR2 YFSETQ. This CDR3 has 15 residues. CDR3 amino acids: CASSLAGTGGETQYF. CDR3 sequence (DNA): TGCGCCAGCAGCTTGGCCGGAACCGGGGGGGAGACCCAGTACTTC. Looking up the rest from reference TRBV5-1 and TRBJ2-5 gives the full variable domain: KAGVTQTPRYLIKTRGQQVTLSCSPISGHRSVSWYQQTPGQGLQFLFEYFSETQRNKGNFPGRFSGRQFSNSRSEMNVSTLELGDSALYLCASSLAGTGGETQYFGPGTRLLVL.

This chain connects TRBV19 to TRBJ2-2; TRBD1 agrees at 7 bases. With V trimmed by 1 base and J by 1 base, 9 bases remained unmatched. CDR3 size: 18 residues. Per germline, CDR1 LNHDA and CDR2 SQIVND (reference sequence). The CDR3 sequence is CASSIVLTGNWNTGELFF. The CDR3 region has the DNA TGTGCCAGTAGTATAGTTCTGACAGGGAATTGGAACACCGGGGAGCTGTTTTTT.

The chain has TRBV5-4 and TRBJ2-5; 7 nucleotides match TRBD2. Germline V gives CDR1 SGHNT, CDR2 YYREEE (reference sequence). V shed 0 bases and J 0 bases; nucleotides not matched to a gene: 8. The CDR3 length is 17 residues. CDR3 sequence: CASSLAVTGRYQETQYF. CDR3 nucleotide sequence: TGTGCCAGCAGCTTGGCCGTGACCGGGAGGTACCAAGAGACCCAGTACTTC.

The genes are TRBV13 and TRBJ2-5, with TRBD1 identical over 9 bases. Germline V lookup: CDR1 PRHDT, CDR2 FYEKMQ (reference sequence). The CDR3 sequence is 14 residues long. The trim removed 5 bases at V and 4 bases at J, leaving 5 bases unmatched. The CDR3 sequence: CASSPTTGGETQYF. The CDR3 DNA is TGTGCCAGCAGCCCGACGACAGGGGGAGAGACCCAGTACTTC.

The chain couples TRBV6-1 to TRBJ1-6; 7 bases are a match to TRBD1. The CDR3 covers 13 residues. The germline V gene encodes CDR1 MNHNS and CDR2 SASEGT. J was trimmed by 7 bases and V by 7 bases; bases with no gene match: 4. The CDR3 region is CASNGRGNSPLHF. The CDR3, as DNA: TGTGCCAGCAACGGCAGGGGGAATTCACCCCTCCACTTT.

The rearrangement uses TRBV7-2 and TRBJ2-1, with D hard to call. The V and J ends lost 6 bases and 5 bases respectively, with 11 bases between them. Looked up from germline, CDR1 is SGHTA and CDR2 is FQGNSA. CDR3 length equals 13 residues. DNA of the CDR3: TGTGCCAGCAGGCTTTCGCTACACAATGAGCAGTTCTTC. Its protein is CASRLSLHNEQFF.

V gene TRBV9 combines with J gene TRBJ2-1; D not certain. CDR3 length equals 14 residues. In germline, CDR1 is SGDLS, CDR2 YYNGEE. The V end lost 2 bases, the J end lost 0 bases, and 6 bases lay between the germline ends. CDR3: CASSVISSYNEQFF. The CDR3 region has the DNA TGTGCCAGCAGCGTTATCAGCTCCTACAATGAGCAGTTCTTC.

The genes are TRBV5-1 and TRBJ2-1, with 12 bases that match TRBD2. The junction had 12 bases not matched to a gene; V was cut back by 4 bases and J by 7 bases. The CDR3 is made up of 17 amino acids. The germline gives CDR1 SGHRS, CDR2 YFSETQ. The CDR3 DNA is TGCGCCAGCAGCCTTGCTTGGACTAGCGGGATAGTTAATGAGCAGTTCTTC. This encodes CASSLAWTSGIVNEQFF.

The gene calls are TRBV20-1 and TRBJ2-5, with D uncertain. Germline CDR1 DFQATT, CDR2 SNEGSKA (reference sequence). Trimming stripped 7 bases from V and 2 bases from J, with 8 bases between. This CDR3 contains 11 residues. CDR3 nucleotides: TGCAGTGGGGCGTTTCAAGAGACCCAGTACTTC. Translating gives CSGAFQETQYF.

This chain uses TRBV5-1 with TRBJ1-2, with unresolved D. This CDR3 has 13 amino acids. V lost 5 bases and J lost 6, with 14 bases in between. CDR1 and CDR2 (germline): SGHRS, YFSETQ. CDR3 sequence: CASRGEGGDGYTF. As DNA, the CDR3 is TGCGCCAGCAGGGGTGAGGGCGGGGATGGCTACACCTTC.

This chain joins TRBV6-1 and TRBJ2-1; unclear D gene. The CDR3 runs 15 residues. Trimming stripped 4 bases from V and 0 bases from J, with 10 bases between. Germline loops: CDR1 MNHNS, CDR2 SASEGT. The CDR3 DNA reads as TGTGCCAGCAGTGTCGACCCAGGCTCCTACAATGAGCAGTTCTTC. Its protein product is CASSVDPGSYNEQFF.

This chain uses TRBV30 with TRBJ2-7; TRBD2 agrees at 11 bases. CDR1 GTSNPN and CDR2 SVGIG come from the germline V gene (reference sequence). V dropped 0 bases and J dropped 1; count of bases not matched to a gene: 11. This CDR3 region has 18 residues. CDR3 amino acids: CAWSVPPLAGDRSYEQYF. CDR3 sequence (DNA): TGTGCCTGGAGTGTACCCCCACTAGCGGGGGATAGGTCCTACGAGCAGTACTTC.

The rearrangement joins TRBV2 to TRBJ1-2, with 9 bases identical to TRBD1. CDR3 length: 17 amino acids. The germline gives CDR1 SNHLY, CDR2 FYNNEI. The V segment lost 6 bases and the J segment 0 bases; nucleotides outside the gene matches: 11. For the CDR3, the DNA is TGTGCCAGCAGGGGGACAGGGCCTACGGACCCTAACTATGGCTACACCTTC. This translates into CASRGTGPTDPNYGYTF.

This chain connects TRBV11-2 to TRBJ2-3; 10 nucleotides align to TRBD2. The germline gives CDR1 SGHAT, CDR2 FQNNGV. The CDR3 has 16 residues. V trimming: 0 bases; J trimming: 6 bases; junction bases outside the gene matches: 6. The CDR3 DNA is TGTGCCAGCAGCTTAGAGGTAGCGGGGGGTTTGGATACGCAGTATTTT. It specifies CASSLEVAGGLDTQYF. The full variable domain, in which reference TRBV11-2 and TRBJ2-3 provide the parts outside the CDR3, is EAGVAQSPRYKIIEKRQSVAFWCNPISGHATLYWYQQILGQGPKLLIQFQNNGVVDDSQLPKDRFSAERLKGVDSTLKIQPAKLEDSAVYLCASSLEVAGGLDTQYFGPGTRLTVL.

This chain uses TRBV5-1 with TRBJ2-2; TRBD1 might be the D (7 bases). V was pared by 5 bases and J by 8 bases, with 16 bases between. This CDR3 region has 14 residues. Germline values: CDR1 SGHRS, CDR2 YFSETQ. The DNA for the CDR3 is TGCGCCAGCAGGCCCGGAGGGGGCTCGGGGGAGCTGTTTTTT. Translation gives CASRPGGGSGELFF.

J is TRBJ2-1 and V is TRBV7-9; perhaps TRBD1 as D (6 bases). Germline V lookup: CDR1 SEHNR, CDR2 FQNEAQ (reference sequence). CDR3 length equals 12 residues. Trimming shortened V by 3 bases and J by 15 bases, and 15 bases separated the two germline ends. CDR3 in DNA: TGTGCCAGCAGCTTTCCACAAGGGACATGGTTCTTC. Residues: CASSFPQGTWFF.

This chain links TRBV4-2 with TRBJ2-1; 10 bases agree with TRBD2. The CDR3 length is 16 residues. CDR1 is LGHNA, CDR2 YNFKEQ, per germline. V was clipped by 0 bases and J by 4 bases; unmatched bases: 3. CDR3 loop: CASSQDGLAVYNEQFF. DNA of the CDR3: TGTGCCAGCAGCCAAGACGGACTAGCGGTATACAATGAGCAGTTCTTC.

The chain employs TRBV5-1 and TRBJ2-7; D may be TRBD2 (5 bases). CDR3 length: 11 residues. Trimming removed 3 bases at V and 6 bases at J, with 7 bases between. Germline CDR1 SGHRS, CDR2 YFSETQ. The DNA for the CDR3 is TGCGCCAGCAGCTCCGAGGGCGAGCAGTACTTC. Protein: CASSSEGEQYF. Together with reference TRBV5-1 and TRBJ2-7, the CDR3 gives the full variable domain: KAGVTQTPRYLIKTRGQQVTLSCSPISGHRSVSWYQQTPGQGLQFLFEYFSETQRNKGNFPGRFSGRQFSNSRSEMNVSTLELGDSALYLCASSSEGEQYFGPGTRLTVT.